This is a list of T cell receptor beta chains from one sample in a study of T cells after yellow fever vaccination. TCRdb fed the 5' RACE reads into MiXCR, producing one record per CDR3 protein. The data contain 600,000 to 750,000 distinct CDR3 sequences, more than 9% of them seen just once; the ten biggest clones take up under 15%. The sample was PBMCs, taken on the day of the yellow fever booster vaccination. These receptors came from a man aged 30 to 45 who received the YFV17D yellow fever vaccine. Each CDR3 is given with its conserved first and last residue. The D gene is left open where the match is weak. The size entry is marked missing in some rows and otherwise reads once, few, many or a size class.

clone_size,d_call,v_call,j_call,cdr3_aa,cdr3_nt
many,TRBD2,TRBV28,TRBJ2-7,CASSGWGGNYEQYF,TGTGCCAGCAGTGGCTGGGGGGGAAACTACGAGCAGTACTTC
NA,NA,TRBV28,TRBJ1-1,CASTFGGVPTEAFF,TGTGCCAGCACCTTCGGTGGGGTCCCCACTGAAGCTTTCTTT
NA,TRBD1,TRBV19,TRBJ2-7,CASSIVEQGAYEQYF,TGTGCCAGTAGTATAGTCGAACAGGGGGCCTACGAGCAGTACTTC
NA,TRBD2,TRBV2,TRBJ2-3,CASSAQPGLAGVTTSTDTQYF,TGTGCCAGCAGTGCACAACCGGGACTAGCGGGAGTTACGACTAGCACAGATACGCAGTATTTT
few,NA,TRBV7-2,TRBJ2-3,CASSLSSGGDTQYF,TGTGCCAGCAGCTTATCCTCTGGGGGAGACACGCAGTATTTT
NA,NA,TRBV20-1,TRBJ1-6,CSAHRDQGSPLHF,TGCAGTGCTCACAGGGATCAGGGTTCACCCCTCCACTTT
many,NA,TRBV10-3,TRBJ2-2,CAIREDTNTGELFF,TGTGCCATCAGAGAGGACACGAACACCGGGGAGCTGTTTTTT
NA,NA,TRBV21-1,TRBJ2-6,CASSKLRRSGANVLTF,TGTGCCAGCAGCAAACTCCGGCGCTCTGGGGCCAACGTCCTGACTTTC
few,NA,TRBV12-3/TRBV12-4,TRBJ1-6,CASGYGVPGSPLHF,TGTGCCAGCGGTTATGGGGTCCCCGGGTCACCCCTCCACTTT
many,NA,TRBV29-1,TRBJ2-3,CSVQVSTDTQYF,TGCAGCGTCCAAGTCTCCACAGATACGCAGTATTTT
NA,NA,TRBV18,TRBJ2-3,CASSPTGREFTDTQYF,TGTGCCAGCTCACCCACGGGCAGAGAGTTCACAGATACGCAGTATTTT
NA,TRBD2,TRBV20-1,TRBJ2-3,CSAKSGSVSDTQYF,TGCAGTGCAAAAAGCGGGAGCGTCTCCGATACGCAGTATTTT
few,NA,TRBV12-3/TRBV12-4,TRBJ2-1,CASSFQGGREQFF,TGTGCCAGCAGTTTTCAGGGCGGGCGTGAGCAGTTCTTC
few,TRBD1,TRBV12-3/TRBV12-4,TRBJ2-7,CASSLTGHEQYF,TGTGCCAGCAGTTTGACAGGGCACGAGCAGTACTTC
NA,TRBD1,TRBV20-1,TRBJ2-7,CSALGLWDRGSGYEQYF,TGCAGTGCCCTAGGCTTGTGGGACAGGGGTTCGGGCTACGAGCAGTACTTC
few,NA,TRBV18,TRBJ1-5,CASSPGFQPQHF,TGTGCCAGCTCCCCCGGGTTTCAGCCCCAGCATTTT
NA,NA,TRBV20-1,TRBJ2-7,CSATNYEQYF,TGCAGTGCCACCAACTACGAGCAGTACTTC
few,NA,TRBV6-6,TRBJ2-1,CASSPLGDNEQFF,TGTGCCAGCAGTCCTCTAGGAGACAATGAGCAGTTCTTC
few,NA,TRBV20-1,TRBJ1-6,CSAAPTYNSPLHF,TGCAGTGCGGCCCCGACCTATAATTCACCCCTCCACTTT
many,TRBD2,TRBV7-2,TRBJ2-7,CASSLAWTSPTTYEQYF,TGTGCCAGCAGCTTAGCCTGGACTAGCCCCACTACCTACGAGCAGTACTTC
NA,TRBD2,TRBV5-4,TRBJ2-5,CASSMGTSGIQGETQYF,TGTGCCAGCAGCATGGGGACTAGCGGGATCCAAGGAGAGACCCAGTACTTC
few,NA,TRBV9,TRBJ2-1,CASSVGGQGDEQFF,TGTGCCAGCAGCGTAGGTGGTCAAGGGGATGAGCAGTTCTTC
NA,NA,TRBV28,TRBJ1-2,CASTWDVTGGYTF,TGTGCCAGCACCTGGGATGTAACGGGTGGCTACACCTTC
NA,NA,TRBV18,TRBJ2-3,CASSQPLDTQYF,TGTGCCAGCTCACAACCACTAGATACGCAGTATTTT
NA,NA,TRBV7-8,TRBJ2-7,CASKPVRTAYEQYF,TGTGCCAGCAAGCCGGTCCGGACGGCCTACGAGCAGTACTTC
few,NA,TRBV20-1,TRBJ2-2,CSARPRRGPGAGELFF,TGCAGTGCTAGACCACGTAGGGGACCGGGGGCCGGGGAGCTGTTTTTT
few,TRBD2,TRBV11-2,TRBJ2-1,CASSSLASGSLNHEQFF,TGTGCCAGCAGCTCCTTGGCTAGCGGGAGCCTTAATCATGAGCAGTTCTTC
NA,TRBD1,TRBV5-1,TRBJ2-5,CATYRGPQETQYF,TGCGCCACCTACAGGGGACCTCAAGAGACCCAGTACTTC
few,NA,TRBV5-1,TRBJ2-2,CASSLARTNTGELFF,TGCGCCAGCAGCTTGGCCAGAACTAACACCGGGGAGCTGTTTTTT
many,NA,TRBV7-2,TRBJ2-1,CASSTGSGTRIQFF,TGTGCCAGCAGCACAGGGTCTGGGACTCGTATTCAGTTCTTC
NA,NA,TRBV30,TRBJ1-4,CAWSSGPARAKLFF,TGTGCCTGGAGTAGCGGGCCGGCTAGAGCGAAACTGTTTTTT
few,NA,TRBV5-1,TRBJ2-5,CASSLSSGVSVQTQYF,TGCGCCAGCAGCTTGAGTTCGGGGGTTAGCGTGCAGACCCAGTACTTC
few,TRBD2,TRBV29-1,TRBJ2-1,CSDTSGSINEQFF,TGCAGCGACACTAGCGGGAGCATCAATGAGCAGTTCTTC
NA,TRBD2,TRBV6-1,TRBJ2-1,CASSLWASGKISYNEQFF,TGTGCCAGCAGCCTGTGGGCTAGCGGGAAGATTTCCTACAATGAGCAGTTCTTC